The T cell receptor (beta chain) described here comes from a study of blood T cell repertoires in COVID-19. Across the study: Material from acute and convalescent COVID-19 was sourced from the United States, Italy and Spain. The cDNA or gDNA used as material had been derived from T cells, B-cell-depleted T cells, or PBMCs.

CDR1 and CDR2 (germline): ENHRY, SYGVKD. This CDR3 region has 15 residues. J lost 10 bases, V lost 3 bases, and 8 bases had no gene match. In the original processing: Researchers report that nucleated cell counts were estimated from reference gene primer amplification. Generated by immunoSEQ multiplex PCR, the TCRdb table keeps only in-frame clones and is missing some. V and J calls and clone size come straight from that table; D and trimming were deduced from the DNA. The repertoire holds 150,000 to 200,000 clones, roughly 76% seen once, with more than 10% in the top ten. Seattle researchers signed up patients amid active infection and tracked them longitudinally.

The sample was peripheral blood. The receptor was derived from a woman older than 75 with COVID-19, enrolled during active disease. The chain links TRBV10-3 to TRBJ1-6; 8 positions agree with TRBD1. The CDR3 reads CAISEATGGQSPLHF. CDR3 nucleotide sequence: TGTGCCATCAGTGAAGCAACAGGGGGTCAATCACCCCTCCACTTT.